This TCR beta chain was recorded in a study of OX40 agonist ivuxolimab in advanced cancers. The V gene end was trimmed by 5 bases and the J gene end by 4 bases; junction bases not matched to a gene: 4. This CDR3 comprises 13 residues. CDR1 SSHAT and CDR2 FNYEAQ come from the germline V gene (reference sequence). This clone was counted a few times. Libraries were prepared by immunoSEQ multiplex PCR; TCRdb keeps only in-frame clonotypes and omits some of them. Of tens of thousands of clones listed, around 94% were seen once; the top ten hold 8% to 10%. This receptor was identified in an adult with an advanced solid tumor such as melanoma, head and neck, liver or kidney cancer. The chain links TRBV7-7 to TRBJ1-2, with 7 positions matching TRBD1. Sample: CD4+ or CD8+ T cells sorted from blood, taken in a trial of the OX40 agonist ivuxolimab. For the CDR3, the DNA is TGTGCCAGCAGCCCGGGACAGCCCTATGGCTACACCTTC. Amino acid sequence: CASSPGQPYGYTF.